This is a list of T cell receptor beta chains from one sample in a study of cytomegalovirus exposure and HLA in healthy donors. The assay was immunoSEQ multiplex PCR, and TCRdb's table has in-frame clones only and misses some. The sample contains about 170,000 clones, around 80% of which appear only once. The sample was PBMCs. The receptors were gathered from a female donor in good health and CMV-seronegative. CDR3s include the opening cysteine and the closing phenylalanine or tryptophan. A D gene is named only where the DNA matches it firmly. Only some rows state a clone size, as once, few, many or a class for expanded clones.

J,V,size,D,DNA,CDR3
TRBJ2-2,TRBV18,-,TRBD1,TGTGCCAGCTCACCACCGCTCCAGGGGGCGGGCACCGGGGAGCTGTTTTTT,CASSPPLQGAGTGELFF
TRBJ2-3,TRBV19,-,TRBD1,TGTGCCAGTAGTAACTTCCGGACAGGGACCCTAGATACGCAGTATTTT,CASSNFRTGTLDTQYF
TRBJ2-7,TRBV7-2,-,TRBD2,TGTGCCAGCAGCCCTTTAGCGGGAGGGAGGGGGCAGTACTTC,CASSPLAGGRGQYF
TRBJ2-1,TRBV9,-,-,TGTGCCAGCAGCGTACCCACTTTAGACAATGAGCAGTTCTTC,CASSVPTLDNEQFF
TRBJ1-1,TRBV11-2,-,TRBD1,TGTGCCAGCAGCCATGGGACAGGGGCTTTCTTT,CASSHGTGAFF
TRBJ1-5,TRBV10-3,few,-,TGTGCCATCAGTGAGGGTTCCTACAATCAGCCCCAGCATTTT,CAISEGSYNQPQHF
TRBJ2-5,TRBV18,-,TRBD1,TGTGCCAGCTCACGGGACAGGGTGCAAGAGACCCAGTACTTC,CASSRDRVQETQYF
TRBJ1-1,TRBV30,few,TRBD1,TGTGCCGGTGAGACAGGGAGGACTGAAGCTTTCTTT,CAGETGRTEAFF
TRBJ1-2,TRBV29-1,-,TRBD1,TGCAGCGTTGGGGGCGACAGGGGTAGTAACTATGGCTACACCTTC,CSVGGDRGSNYGYTF
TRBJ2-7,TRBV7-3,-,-,TGTGCCAGCAGCTTAGACATCGGTTACGAGCAGTACTTC,CASSLDIGYEQYF
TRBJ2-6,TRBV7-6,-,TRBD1,TGTGCCAGCAGCTCATTGACAGGGACCTTCAGCTCTGGGGCCAACGGCCTGACTTTC,CASSSLTGTFSSGANGLTF
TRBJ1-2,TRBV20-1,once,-,TGCAGTGCTAGACCGAACTATGGCTACACCTTC,CSARPNYGYTF
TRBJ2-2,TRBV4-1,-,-,TGCGCCAGCAGCGGAGGGGGGAGGGGGTCGGGGACCGGGGAGCTGTTTTTT,CASSGGGRGSGTGELFF
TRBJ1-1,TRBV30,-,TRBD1,TGTGCCTGGACAGGGGGATTAAACACTGAAGCTTTCTTT,CAWTGGLNTEAFF
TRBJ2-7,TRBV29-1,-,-,TGCAGCGTAACAGGGACCCCTTCCTACGAGCAGTACTTC,CSVTGTPSYEQYF
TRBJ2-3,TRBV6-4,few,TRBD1,TGTGCCAGCAGTGACTCGACAGGGGCCACAGATACGCAGTATTTT,CASSDSTGATDTQYF
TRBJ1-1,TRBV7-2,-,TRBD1,TGTGCCAGCAGCCTGGGACAGGGGAGCACTGAAGCTTTCTTT,CASSLGQGSTEAFF
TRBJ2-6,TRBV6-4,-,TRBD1,TGTGCCAGCAGCGCCGGACAGGGTGGGACCAACGGCCTGACTTTC,CASSAGQGGTNGLTF
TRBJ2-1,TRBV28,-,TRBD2,TGTGCCAGCAGTCCGGGACTAGCGGGAGTGTTGGGGAATGAGCAGTTCTTC,CASSPGLAGVLGNEQFF
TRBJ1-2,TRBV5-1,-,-,TGCGCCAGCAGTTATCGGACTCCTAACTATGGCTACACCTTC,CASSYRTPNYGYTF
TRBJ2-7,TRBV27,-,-,TGTGCCAGCAGCCAACTAGCCCCCTACGAGCAGTACTTC,CASSQLAPYEQYF
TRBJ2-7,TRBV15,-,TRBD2,TGTGCCACCAGCCCCCGGGGGGGAGGGGAGCAGTACTTC,CATSPRGGGEQYF
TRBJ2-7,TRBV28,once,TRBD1,TGTGCCAGCATGGGGACAGGGGTCTACGAGCAGTACTTC,CASMGTGVYEQYF
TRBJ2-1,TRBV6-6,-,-,TGTGCCAGCAGACCTCCGGGGGAGCGCAATGAGCAGTTCTTC,CASRPPGERNEQFF
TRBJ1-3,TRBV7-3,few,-,TGTGCCAGCAGCTTAATTGAGGGCGCTGGAAACACCATATATTTT,CASSLIEGAGNTIYF
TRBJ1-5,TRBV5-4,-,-,TGTGCCAGCAGCTTGGACGGGGGGCCCTTGAAGCCCCAGCATTTT,CASSLDGGPLKPQHF
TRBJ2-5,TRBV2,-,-,TGTGCCAGCATGCGGGACGGGCAAGAGACCCAGTACTTC,CASMRDGQETQYF
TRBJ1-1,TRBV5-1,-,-,TGCGCCAGCAGCTTCGCGGGGAAAGCTTTCTTT,CASSFAGKAFF
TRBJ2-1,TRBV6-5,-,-,TGTGCCAGCAGTAAAGGGGTAGGACAGTTCTTC,CASSKGVGQFF
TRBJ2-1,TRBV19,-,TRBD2,TGTGCCAGTAGTTCCAGTTGGAGGCGGGGGGGCGCTTACAATGAGCAGTTCTTC,CASSSSWRRGGAYNEQFF